This section outlines one TCR beta chain sequence together with its context. What it binds is not known. Assay: immunoSEQ multiplex PCR; the TCRdb copy retains only in-frame clones and omits some. Among about 960,000 clones listed, approximately 80% were seen once. Per germline, CDR1 LNHDA and CDR2 SQIVND (reference sequence). The CDR3 sequence is 16 residues long. V shed 5 bases and J shed 2 bases, with 15 bases lying between them. This specimen comes from a study of shared clonotypes between healthy human individuals. Across the whole study: Used for every donor were three CD4 naive, three CD4 memory, two CD8 naive and one CD8 memory plate. The study's findings and limits: Only blood was sampled; tissue repertoires likely differ. On the whole, naive subsets had larger estimated richness than memory subsets had.

Sequencing was carried out using memory CD4+ T cells sorted from blood. Subset here: CD45RA-negative fraction. The chain recombines TRBV19 with TRBJ1-4, with D maybe TRBD1 (5 bases). The source of this sequence is a man between 18 and 35 years old in good health. The CDR3 DNA sequence: TGTGCCAGTAGTGAGCCACGGGGGATGACTAATGAAAAACTGTTTTTT. Its protein product is CASSEPRGMTNEKLFF.